The text below deals with one T cell receptor beta chain. What it recognizes is unknown. Method: immunoSEQ multiplex PCR; TCRdb's copy keeps in-frame clones and lacks some. The sample holds approximately 97,000 clones, less than 95% seen once. V was cut by 1 base and J by 10 bases, with 11 bases left in between. Germline V lookup: CDR1 MGHRA, CDR2 YSYEKL. The CDR3 spans 14 residues. This entry belongs to a study of graft-versus-host responses after intestinal transplantation. The wider study: Anti-thymocyte globulin induction was given to all recipients, followed by tacrolimus and steroids for roughly 3 years. General study points: Researchers found GvH clones in recipient marrow, and some showed up first in ileum or blood.

This clonotype originated in a human donor who was the organ donor for an intestinal transplant. V usage is TRBV4-1 and J usage is TRBJ1-6, with TRBD1 as a possible D gene (5 bases). The specimen comprised unstimulated CD8+ T cells sorted from spleen or lymph node cells, sampled before transplant. The CDR3 DNA is TGCGCCAGCAGCCAAGGAAGGGGAAACTCACCCCTCCACTTT. Protein sequence: CASSQGRGNSPLHF.